This TCR beta chain is drawn from a study of memory CD4+ T cells and cytomegalovirus serostatus. Across the whole study: Healthy Belgian adult donors included several CMV-positive and 24 CMV-negative people.

Study-level findings and limits: Median bootstrapped AUC for CMV status was roughly 0.95 originally, 0.85 to 0.92 US-trained.

Regarding this clone: Its antigen remains unidentified.

The sort gate was single viable CD3+CD4+CD8-CD45RO+ cells for memory CD4+ T cells. V was cut by 5 bases and J by 7 bases, with 18 bases left in between. Germline CDR1 reads SGHAT; CDR2 reads FQDESV (reference sequence). The CDR3 loop spans 14 amino acids. The method was immunoSEQ multiplex PCR; TCRdb's version includes in-frame clones alone and lacks a portion of them. The sample contains tens of thousands of clones, around 76% of which appear only once. The chain couples TRBV11-1 to TRBJ2-7; D is perhaps TRBD1 (6 bases). Source material: memory CD4+ T cells from blood. The receptor was derived from an adult in good health and CMV-seropositive. The CDR3 region is CASSREAGVREQYF. The CDR3 DNA follows: TGTGCCAGCAGCCGCGAAGCAGGGGTCCGGGAGCAGTACTTC.